This TCR beta chain is drawn from a study of blood T cell repertoires in COVID-19. Background on the study: Both acute and convalescent COVID-19 samples were obtained from the United States, Italy and Spain. PBMCs, B-cell-depleted T cells, or T cells provided the cDNA or gDNA that made up the material.

Original processing notes: Nucleated cell counts were estimated from reference gene primer amplification. Method: immunoSEQ multiplex PCR; TCRdb's copy keeps in-frame clones and lacks some. D and trimming were read from the DNA, whereas the V and J calls and clone size are those reported in that table. The repertoire has roughly 170,000 clones, approximately 80% of them found once; the top ten carry roughly 7%. Looked up from germline, CDR1 is MGHRA and CDR2 is YSYEKL. The V gene end was trimmed by 3 bases and the J gene end by 2 bases; junction bases not matched to a gene: 8. The CDR3 is made up of 17 amino acids.

The sample taken for sequencing was peripheral blood. The origin of this receptor is a human donor in a cohort sampled during active COVID-19. This chain connects TRBV4-1 to TRBJ1-4, with TRBD1 identical over 8 bases. The CDR3 region is CASSQTGVRSTNEKLFF. For the CDR3, the DNA is TGCGCCAGCAGCCAGACAGGGGTCAGGAGCACTAATGAAAAACTGTTTTTT.